The 10 T cell receptor beta chains below come from one sample, sequenced in a study of shared clonotypes between healthy human individuals. TCRdb's table, derived via immunoSEQ multiplex PCR, lists solely in-frame clones and lacks some. The data contain over 400,000 clones, around 73% of them singletons. Sequencing was carried out using PBMCs. These receptor sequences come from a woman in her thirties or forties in good health. Some clones in this sample may be carry-over from other donors' samples.

This clone was detected only a few times. The genes are TRBV28 and TRBJ1-5; TRBD1 matches 7 bases. The CDR3 contains 16 residues. V gave up 6 bases and J gave up 8 bases; unmatched junction bases: 16. Germline V gives CDR1 MDHEN, CDR2 SYDVKM. In DNA form, the CDR3 reads TGTGCCAGCAGCCTCCGGTCCAGGGGGGAGTTTGAGCCCCAGCATTTT. Its translation: CASSLRSRGEFEPQHF.

J is TRBJ2-5 and V is TRBV5-5; no reliable D call. Trimming shortened V by 4 bases and J by 5 bases, and 6 bases separated the two germline ends. The V gene's germline CDR1 is SGHKS and CDR2 YYEKEE (reference sequence). The CDR3 covers 11 residues. The CDR3 loop reads CASSPRETQYF. CDR3 DNA: TGTGCCAGCAGCCCCCGGGAGACCCAGTACTTC.

In its sample, this clone was seen a few times. The rearrangement joins TRBV25-1 to TRBJ2-1; no clear D gene. V lost 6 bases, J lost 6 bases, and 12 bases lay in between. The CDR3 length is 13 residues. The germline gives CDR1 MGHDK, CDR2 SYGVNS. The CDR3 DNA is TGTGCCAGCAGGAGGACCTCGAGCAATGAGCAGTTCTTC. Translated, it gives CASRRTSSNEQFF.

V usage is TRBV7-2 and J usage is TRBJ1-6; D might be TRBD1 (5 bases). The ends were cut back, 2 bases at V and 5 bases at J, with 10 bases in the middle. This CDR3 has 15 residues. From germline, CDR1 is SGHTA and CDR2 FQGNSA. Written as DNA, the CDR3 is TGTGCCAGCAGCTTAAGAGGCAGGGATAATTCACCCCTCCACTTT. Protein sequence: CASSLRGRDNSPLHF.

The rearrangement joins TRBV7-2 to TRBJ1-3; 9 nucleotides agree with TRBD1. After removal of 5 bases from V and 2 bases from J, the junction contained 4 bases not matched to a gene. CDR3 length: 15 residues. Germline assignment: CDR1 SGHTA and CDR2 FQGNSA. The CDR3 sequence: CASSEDRGTGNTIYF. The CDR3 region has the DNA TGTGCCAGCAGCGAGGACAGGGGTACTGGAAACACCATATATTTT.

The J gene is TRBJ2-1, the V gene TRBV11-2; D is undetermined. From germline, CDR1 is SGHAT and CDR2 FQNNGV. The CDR3 length is 14 residues. Deletions cut 0 bases from V and 4 bases from J, with 7 bases between. CDR3 bases: TGTGCCAGCAGCTTAGAGGCCCAATACAATGAGCAGTTCTTC. It specifies CASSLEAQYNEQFF.

To note about this clone: The junction departs from the called germline gene at one end, perhaps through a read error. This same CDR3 is encoded by further DNA sequences in the sample. V usage is TRBV29-1 and J usage is TRBJ1-1; tentatively, D is TRBD1 (5 bases). The CDR3 sequence is 12 residues long. The germline gives CDR1 SQVTM, CDR2 ANQGSEA. DNA for the CDR3: TGCAGCGTTGGAGGGGTTGACACTGAAGCCTTCTTT. This encodes CSVGGVDTEAFF.

Points on this clone: This CDR3 is also generated by other DNA sequences in the sample. Here the CDR3 DNA reads TGTGCCAGCAGCGGAACAGGGGAGACCCAGTACTTC. Translated, it gives CASSGTGETQYF. J is TRBJ2-5 and V is TRBV6-1; D is possibly TRBD1 (6 bases). CDR1 and CDR2 (germline): MNHNS, SASEGT. This CDR3 region has 12 residues. The V end lost 6 bases, the J end lost 5 bases, and 10 bases lay between the germline ends.

This clone was counted between two and nine times. This chain joins TRBV2 and TRBJ1-2, with a tentative D call TRBD1 (6 bases). The CDR3 length is 14 residues. V shed 8 bases and J shed 4 bases, with 17 bases lying between them. Germline V gene sequence: CDR1 SNHLY, CDR2 FYNNEI. The CDR3 sequence: CASGANRALYGYTF. CDR3 in DNA: TGTGCCAGCGGCGCCAACAGGGCCCTCTATGGCTACACCTTC.

The genes are TRBV19 and TRBJ1-3; D not resolved. With 2 bases removed from V and 7 bases from J, the gap between germline ends came to 9 bases. The CDR3 covers 13 residues. The germline V gene encodes CDR1 LNHDA and CDR2 SQIVND (reference sequence). CDR3 loop: CASSISLGNTIYF. Written as DNA, the CDR3 is TGTGCCAGTAGTATAAGTCTGGGGAACACCATATATTTT.